This T cell receptor beta chain was recovered during a study of CXCR3-negative and CXCR3-positive naive CD8 T cells. Study in general: There were approximately 140 million TRB reads altogether, and each library had about 1.5 +/- 0.3 million of them. Study-level results: The majority of assays used fresh PBMCs, and CXCR3 expression partially decreased after cryopreservation. Greater hydrophobicity was found in TRB CDR3s of CXCR3-positive naive cells than of CXCR3-negative naive cells. The authors found comparable surface CD5 between naive subsets and inferred TCR strength from TRB CDR3 properties. Both naive subsets, CXCR3-negative and CXCR3-positive, displayed similar TRBV-TRBJ usage, unlike memory cells.

Preparation of TRB cDNA libraries relied on 5' RACE carrying UMI labels. TCRdb reanalyzed the 5' RACE reads, giving one entry per CDR3 protein sequence and no DNA. The table lists around 150,000 distinct CDR3 sequences. A remark on this clonotype: Its antigen is undetermined.

From germline, CDR1 is SGHDT and CDR2 YYEEEE. There are 14 residues in the CDR3. This chain joins TRBV5-6 and TRBJ2-2; TCRdb lists TRBD1, though no DNA is available to test this call. The source is a human donor in good health. Some clones in this sample may be carry-over from other donors' samples. Sequencing input: naive CXCR3+ CD8+ T cells from blood. The subset: CD45RO-CCR7+CD27+CD95- naive CD8+ T cells expressing CXCR3 (TNR3+). The CDR3 here is CASSLGGGAGELFF.